Below, 32 T cell receptor beta chains from the same sample are listed, as sequenced in a study of cytomegalovirus exposure and HLA in healthy donors. PCR amplification relied on 60 Vbeta primers (plus 13 Jbeta primers). This table comes from immunoSEQ multiplex PCR, and its TCRdb copy is limited to in-frame clones, with some not included. The data show some 200,000 clones, with roughly 79% seen just once and about 2.1% held by the top ten. The material sequenced was PBMCs. All receptors come from a woman aged 25 to 45 in good health and CMV-seropositive.

The chain employs TRBV5-1 and TRBJ1-6; 10 bases are a match to TRBD1. V shed 8 bases and J 9 bases; nucleotides not matched to a gene: 8. Germline V lookup: CDR1 SGHRS, CDR2 YFSETQ. The CDR3 consists of 14 residues. The CDR3 region has the DNA TGCGCCAGTAAGCCGGGACAGGGGTTTTCACCCCTCCACTTT. It codes for CASKPGQGFSPLHF.

This clone was detected a few times. The chain joins TRBV2 to TRBJ1-1, with 7 nucleotides matching TRBD1. The V and J ends lost 2 bases and 4 bases, in that order; junction bases with no gene match: 4. The CDR3 has 14 amino acids. Germline V gene lookup returns CDR1 SNHLY and CDR2 FYNNEI. The CDR3 sequence: CASSETGAVTEAFF. The CDR3 DNA reads as TGTGCCAGCAGTGAAACAGGGGCAGTCACTGAAGCTTTCTTT.

V usage is TRBV27 and J usage is TRBJ1-6, with a tentative D call TRBD1 (5 bases). Germline V gene lookup returns CDR1 MNHEY and CDR2 SMNVEV (reference sequence). The CDR3 consists of 16 residues. The V gene lost 3 bases and the J gene lost 10 bases, with 19 bases spanning the gap. CDR3 residues: CASSFWSGWGGSPLHF. The CDR3 bases are TGTGCCAGCAGTTTTTGGTCAGGGTGGGGGGGGTCACCCCTCCACTTT.

This sequence joins TRBV7-8 and TRBJ1-4; TRBD1 matches 7 bases. After removal of 5 bases from V and 7 bases from J, the junction contained 7 bases not matched to a gene. Germline V gene sequence: CDR1 SGHVS, CDR2 FQNEAQ. The CDR3 totals 14 residues. In DNA form, the CDR3 reads TGTGCCAGCAGCCGCAACAGGGGCGGTGAAAAACTGTTTTTT. This codes for CASSRNRGGEKLFF.

The chain recombines TRBV5-1 with TRBJ1-1; 9 bases are a match to TRBD1. The CDR3 covers 17 residues. Germline V lookup: CDR1 SGHRS, CDR2 YFSETQ. The trim removed 3 bases at V and 0 bases at J, leaving 9 bases unmatched. The DNA of the CDR3 is TGCGCCAGCAGCTGGGGGACAGGGCAGCTCGTGAACACTGAAGCTTTCTTT. This sequence encodes CASSWGTGQLVNTEAFF.

The chain has TRBV4-1 and TRBJ2-7; 10 bases fit TRBD1. Trimming at V came to 0 bases and at J to 3 bases, leaving 5 bases not matched to a gene. CDR1 MGHRA and CDR2 YSYEKL come from the germline V gene. The length of the CDR3 is 16 residues. The CDR3 nucleotides read TGCGCCAGCAGCCAAGATGGACAGGGGGAGGACTACGAGCAGTACTTC. As protein: CASSQDGQGEDYEQYF.

The rearrangement uses TRBV28 and TRBJ2-1, with 8 bases fitting TRBD1. The CDR3 extends over 15 amino acids. Germline V gives CDR1 MDHEN, CDR2 SYDVKM. The V and J ends lost 7 bases and 4 bases, in that order; junction bases with no gene match: 9. In nucleotides, the CDR3 is TGTGCCAGCACCCCCGGGACAGGCCCGTACAATGAGCAGTTCTTC. It yields the protein CASTPGTGPYNEQFF.

This clone has only a few counts. This chain joins TRBV4-3 and TRBJ2-1, with a possible D match to TRBD1 (6 bases). The CDR3 spans 15 residues. The germline V gene has CDR1 LGHNA and CDR2 YSLEER. V lost 0 bases and J lost 5, with 11 bases in between. CDR3 in DNA: TGCGCCAGCAGCCAAGACATGACAGGAAACAATGAGCAGTTCTTC. Translation gives CASSQDMTGNNEQFF.

The V call is TRBV2, the J call TRBJ1-2; D might be TRBD1 (5 bases). CDR1 and CDR2 from the germline V gene are SNHLY and FYNNEI. Trimming took off 9 bases at V and 3 bases at J, with 11 bases between the two ends. The CDR3 covers 12 residues. CDR3 protein: CASSTGDYGYTF. Here the CDR3 DNA reads TGTGCCAGTTCCACAGGAGACTATGGCTACACCTTC.

This clone was counted only a few times. This chain links TRBV7-2 with TRBJ1-6; D not resolved. The CDR3 consists of 14 residues. V was pared by 2 bases and J by 14 bases, with 16 bases between. Germline CDR1 is SGHTA and CDR2 is FQGNSA. The CDR3 DNA reads as TGTGCCAGCAGCTTAATCACCGTATCCGAGACCCTCCACTTT. Residues: CASSLITVSETLHF.

The chain uses TRBV6-6 and TRBJ2-5, with D unresolved. The V gene lost 0 bases and the J gene lost 1 base, with 12 bases spanning the gap. The CDR3 length is 16 residues. Looked up from germline, CDR1 is MNHNY and CDR2 is SVGAGI (reference sequence). CDR3 residues: CASSYSNRQSQETQYF. CDR3 nucleotide sequence: TGTGCCAGCAGTTACTCGAACCGACAATCCCAAGAGACCCAGTACTTC.

The chain recombines TRBV7-8 with TRBJ1-1; D unresolved. The length of the CDR3 is 14 residues. Trimming cost V 1 base and J 3 bases, with 9 bases left between them. CDR1 and CDR2 (germline): SGHVS, FQNEAQ. The CDR3 protein is CASSLDPPDTEAFF. CDR3 DNA sequence: TGTGCCAGCAGCTTAGACCCTCCGGACACTGAAGCTTTCTTT.

This chain connects TRBV2 to TRBJ2-5; 12 nucleotides match TRBD2. CDR3 length equals 16 residues. Germline-derived CDR1 and CDR2 are SNHLY and FYNNEI. Germline trimming cut 6 bases from V and 0 bases from J; bases unmatched to any gene: 5. CDR3 nucleotides: TGTGCCAGCAGCCCTGGGACTAGCGGGTACCAAGAGACCCAGTACTTC. Protein sequence: CASSPGTSGYQETQYF.

This clone was observed a handful of times. The V call is TRBV15, the J call TRBJ1-4, with TRBD1 as a possible D gene (5 bases). Germline CDR1 LNHNV, CDR2 YYDKDF (reference sequence). The CDR3 is 14 amino acids. With 1 base removed from V and 5 bases from J, the gap between germline ends came to 8 bases. In DNA, the CDR3 is TGTGCCACCAGCAGAGGGACATTCAATGAAAAACTGTTTTTT. It is translated as CATSRGTFNEKLFF.

Notes on this clone: Other nucleotide sequences from this sample produce the same CDR3. The chain joins TRBV9 to TRBJ2-7; perhaps TRBD2 as D (5 bases). The CDR3 is made up of 15 amino acids. The germline V gene has CDR1 SGDLS and CDR2 YYNGEE. V was shortened by 2 bases and J by 3 bases, with 15 bases between the two germline ends. The CDR3, as DNA: TGTGCCAGCAGCGTGGCTGAGGGTTCGAACTACGAGCAGTACTTC. It codes for CASSVAEGSNYEQYF.

The rearrangement links TRBV18 to TRBJ2-7, with D perhaps matching TRBD1 (5 bases). CDR1 and CDR2 from the germline V gene are KGHSH and LQKENI. The CDR3 loop spans 15 amino acids. V gave up 0 bases and J gave up 0 bases, with 9 bases separating them. The DNA for the CDR3 is TGTGCCAGCTCACCACCTCAGGGTCCCTCCTACGAGCAGTACTTC. Protein product: CASSPPQGPSYEQYF.

The chain couples TRBV5-1 to TRBJ2-1, with TRBD2 matching over 9 bases. V gave up 2 bases and J gave up 8 bases; unmatched junction bases: 5. The CDR3 length is 14 residues. Germline assignment: CDR1 SGHRS and CDR2 YFSETQ. In DNA form, the CDR3 reads TGCGCCAGCAGCTTAGCGGGAGGTTGGGATGAGCAGTTCTTC. Translating it yields CASSLAGGWDEQFF.

The chain uses TRBV28 and TRBJ2-5, with D possibly matching TRBD1 (5 bases). V lost 6 bases, J lost 2 bases, and 13 bases lay in between. Per the germline V gene, CDR1 is MDHEN and CDR2 is SYDVKM. This CDR3 contains 14 residues. DNA of the CDR3: TGTGCCAGCAGCTCTTACAGGAGTCAAGAGACCCAGTACTTC. Translated, it gives CASSSYRSQETQYF.

V usage is TRBV6-5 and J usage is TRBJ2-1; TRBD2 matches 13 bases. Per germline, CDR1 MNHEY and CDR2 SVGAGI. The CDR3 spans 13 residues. The V gene end was trimmed by 8 bases and the J gene end by 8 bases; junction bases not matched to a gene: 3. The CDR3 nucleotides read TGTGCCAGCGGGACTAGCGGGACCCATGAGCAGTTCTTC. Residues: CASGTSGTHEQFF.

This clone was detected a few times. The genes are TRBV5-1 and TRBJ2-1, with 7 bases lining up with TRBD2. This CDR3 is 15 amino acids long. Per germline, CDR1 SGHRS and CDR2 YFSETQ. V was clipped by 4 bases and J by 3 bases; unmatched bases: 7. The CDR3 nucleotides are TGCGCCAGCAGCCCTACTAGCGTAGGCTACAATGAGCAGTTCTTC. Its translation is CASSPTSVGYNEQFF.

V usage is TRBV6-5 and J usage is TRBJ2-2, with TRBD1 matching over 7 bases. CDR3 length equals 16 residues. V lost 1 base and J lost 1; bases outside the gene matches: 3. Germline CDR1 reads MNHEY; CDR2 reads SVGAGI. CDR3 sequence: CASSYLTGRNTGELFF. DNA for the CDR3: TGTGCCAGCAGTTACTTGACAGGGAGGAACACCGGGGAGCTGTTTTTT.

The rearrangement links TRBV6-6 to TRBJ1-1; D might be TRBD1 (5 bases). This CDR3 is 14 amino acids long. V dropped 10 bases and J dropped 1 base, with 16 bases sitting between them. CDR1 is MNHNY and CDR2 is SVGAGI in the germline V gene (reference sequence). The CDR3 DNA reads as TGTGCCACCGTTCAACGACAGCAGAACACTGAAGCTTTCTTT. Its translation: CATVQRQQNTEAFF.

The J gene is TRBJ1-3, the V gene TRBV9; tentative D call: TRBD1 (5 bases). Trimming stripped 0 bases from V and 5 bases from J, with 9 bases between. Germline V gene sequence: CDR1 SGDLS, CDR2 YYNGEE. CDR3 size: 14 residues. The chain's CDR3 is CASSVEAGRNTIYF. CDR3 sequence (DNA): TGTGCCAGCAGCGTAGAGGCAGGGAGAAACACCATATATTTT.

The chain links TRBV5-1 to TRBJ1-2, with D hard to call. This CDR3 is 14 amino acids long. Trimming removed 2 bases at V and 1 base at J, with 9 bases between. Germline-derived CDR1 and CDR2 are SGHRS and YFSETQ. The CDR3: CASSLETVNYGYTF. The CDR3 DNA reads as TGCGCCAGCAGCTTAGAAACGGTTAACTATGGCTACACCTTC.

The CDR3, as DNA: TGTGCCAGTAAAGCCAGGGCAAACTATGGCTACACCTTC. Translation: CASKARANYGYTF. V and J are TRBV19 and TRBJ1-2; TRBD1 is a possible D gene (5 bases). Trimming shortened V by 7 bases and J by 2 bases, and 11 bases separated the two germline ends. CDR3 length: 13 residues. Germline CDR1 and CDR2: LNHDA and SQIVND (reference sequence).

J is TRBJ2-7 and V is TRBV2; the match to TRBD1 covers 9 bases. After removal of 2 bases from V and 6 bases from J, the junction contained 14 bases not matched to a gene. This CDR3 contains 17 residues. The germline V gene encodes CDR1 SNHLY and CDR2 FYNNEI. The CDR3 DNA sequence: TGTGCCAGCAGTGAAAGAGCCACGGGACAGGGCTCCGCCGAGCAGTACTTC. Its translation is CASSERATGQGSAEQYF.

The chain joins TRBV5-4 to TRBJ1-1; D unresolved. The germline gives CDR1 SGHNT, CDR2 YYREEE (reference sequence). The CDR3 covers 16 residues. The ends were cut back, 4 bases at V and 7 bases at J, with 23 bases in the middle. The CDR3 here is CASSPHRRGLNDEAFF. The CDR3 bases are TGTGCCAGCAGCCCTCATCGGCGGGGTTTGAACGATGAAGCTTTCTTT.

The chain links TRBV6-6 to TRBJ1-1, with D possibly matching TRBD1 (6 bases). CDR3 length: 14 amino acids. CDR1 MNHNY and CDR2 SVGAGI come from the germline V gene (reference sequence). V lost 2 bases, J lost 1 base, and 8 bases lay in between. CDR3 bases: TGTGCCAGCAGTTACCAGGGGAGGAACACTGAAGCTTTCTTT. It codes for CASSYQGRNTEAFF.

About this clone itself: The same CDR3 also results from other DNA sequences found in this sample. J is TRBJ1-1 and V is TRBV18; D possibly corresponds to TRBD1 (6 bases). The V end lost 0 bases, the J end lost 4 bases, and 9 bases lay between the germline ends. CDR1 is KGHSH, CDR2 LQKENI, per germline. This CDR3 region has 14 residues. In DNA, the CDR3 is TGTGCCAGCTCACCACCTAACAGGGTCACTGAAGCTTTCTTT. This encodes CASSPPNRVTEAFF.

The chain recombines TRBV6-1 with TRBJ1-1; possibly TRBD1 for D (5 bases). The CDR3 loop spans 13 amino acids. Trimming removed 7 bases at V and 0 bases at J, with 9 bases between. CDR1 and CDR2 (germline): MNHNS, SASEGT. The CDR3 here is CASTTEVNTEAFF. As DNA, the CDR3 is TGTGCCAGCACGACAGAAGTGAACACTGAAGCTTTCTTT.

This chain connects TRBV6-1 to TRBJ1-3; D is unresolved. V was cut by 3 bases and J by 2 bases, with 8 bases left in between. The CDR3 sequence is 14 residues long. CDR1 is MNHNS and CDR2 is SASEGT in the germline V gene. The CDR3 bases are TGTGCCAGCAGTGAGCAGGTGGCTGGAAACACCATATATTTT. Amino acids: CASSEQVAGNTIYF.

This chain uses TRBV6-1 with TRBJ1-2; D call uncertain. CDR3 length equals 12 residues. Germline CDR1 reads MNHNS; CDR2 reads SASEGT. Trimming shortened V by 7 bases and J by 4 bases, and 10 bases separated the two germline ends. The CDR3 sequence is CASTLNIYGYTF. The CDR3 bases are TGTGCCAGCACTTTGAACATCTATGGCTACACCTTC.